These T cell receptor beta chains were read from a single sample in a study of blood T cell repertoires in COVID-19. Data came from immunoSEQ multiplex PCR; TCRdb stores just in-frame clones and leaves some out. The sample shows more than 15,000 clones, 85% to 90% of them seen only once. Sequences were obtained from peripheral blood. These receptors were obtained from a woman aged 80 or older with COVID-19, enrolled during active disease. Each CDR3 is given with its conserved first and last residue.

J gene: TRBJ2-3
V gene: TRBV10-3
CDR3 protein: CAISPALTGGTDTQYF

J gene: TRBJ2-7
V gene: TRBV7-2
CDR3 protein: CASSSFYEQYF

J gene: TRBJ1-3
V gene: TRBV12-5
CDR3 protein: CASGPDRGPTIYF

J gene: TRBJ1-1
V gene: TRBV7-2
CDR3 protein: CASSLVRVTEAFF

J gene: TRBJ1-2
V gene: TRBV3-1/TRBV3-2
CDR3 protein: CASSQGGGRGGYTF

J gene: TRBJ1-5
V gene: TRBV27
CDR3 protein: CASSPLDGDRAPQHF

J gene: TRBJ2-7
V gene: TRBV4-1
CDR3 protein: CASSQGVGTPGGYEQYF

J gene: TRBJ2-7
V gene: TRBV6-5
CDR3 protein: CASSLAGGPGHEQYF

J gene: TRBJ1-5
V gene: TRBV7-3
CDR3 protein: CASSLTHVGNSIHQPQHF

J gene: TRBJ2-4
V gene: TRBV7-6
CDR3 protein: CASSSSTGGKSVIQYF

J gene: TRBJ2-3
V gene: TRBV7-2
CDR3 protein: CASSVLFTDTQYF

J gene: TRBJ1-2
V gene: TRBV28
CDR3 protein: CASMRSVYGYTF

J gene: TRBJ2-7
V gene: TRBV12-3/TRBV12-4
CDR3 protein: CASSLDIYEQYF

J gene: TRBJ2-3
V gene: TRBV2
CDR3 protein: CASSVPGVSPDTQYF

J gene: TRBJ1-1
V gene: TRBV6-4
CDR3 protein: CASSLIDRGLGNTEAFF

J gene: TRBJ2-2
V gene: TRBV12-5
CDR3 protein: CASGLVTAVHLNGELFF

J gene: TRBJ2-5
V gene: TRBV2
CDR3 protein: CARGAGGEETQYF

J gene: TRBJ1-2
V gene: TRBV15
CDR3 protein: CATSRDQVNYGYTF

J gene: TRBJ2-5
V gene: TRBV18
CDR3 protein: CASSPPSGKETQYF

J gene: TRBJ1-5
V gene: TRBV29-1
CDR3 protein: CSVGDQPQHF

J gene: TRBJ1-2
V gene: TRBV12-3/TRBV12-4
CDR3 protein: CASSLGGGYTF

J gene: TRBJ2-7
V gene: TRBV6-6
CDR3 protein: CASSSRTGGYEQYF

J gene: TRBJ2-5
V gene: TRBV5-4
CDR3 protein: CASSPGSVRLETQETQYF

J gene: TRBJ1-6
V gene: TRBV12-3/TRBV12-4
CDR3 protein: CASSPGVTLHF

J gene: TRBJ2-1
V gene: TRBV7-2
CDR3 protein: CASSLAGLAGGKEQFF

J gene: TRBJ1-3
V gene: TRBV5-1
CDR3 protein: CASSSAVAASSGNTIYF

J gene: TRBJ2-2
V gene: TRBV9
CDR3 protein: CASSVVRTRSGELFF

J gene: TRBJ1-2
V gene: TRBV5-4
CDR3 protein: CASSWASHSYGYTF